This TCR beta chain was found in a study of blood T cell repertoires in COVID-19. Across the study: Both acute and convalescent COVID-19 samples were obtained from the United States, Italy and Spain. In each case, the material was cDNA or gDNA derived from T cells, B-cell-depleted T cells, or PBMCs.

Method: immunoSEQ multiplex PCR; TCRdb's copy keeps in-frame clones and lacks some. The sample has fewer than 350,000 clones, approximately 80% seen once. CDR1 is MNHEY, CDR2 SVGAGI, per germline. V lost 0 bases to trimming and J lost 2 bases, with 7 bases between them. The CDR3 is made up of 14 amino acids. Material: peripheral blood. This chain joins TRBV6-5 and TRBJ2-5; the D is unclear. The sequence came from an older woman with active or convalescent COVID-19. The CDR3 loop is CASSYSVGQETQYF. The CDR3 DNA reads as TGTGCCAGCAGTTACTCGGTCGGTCAAGAGACCCAGTACTTC.